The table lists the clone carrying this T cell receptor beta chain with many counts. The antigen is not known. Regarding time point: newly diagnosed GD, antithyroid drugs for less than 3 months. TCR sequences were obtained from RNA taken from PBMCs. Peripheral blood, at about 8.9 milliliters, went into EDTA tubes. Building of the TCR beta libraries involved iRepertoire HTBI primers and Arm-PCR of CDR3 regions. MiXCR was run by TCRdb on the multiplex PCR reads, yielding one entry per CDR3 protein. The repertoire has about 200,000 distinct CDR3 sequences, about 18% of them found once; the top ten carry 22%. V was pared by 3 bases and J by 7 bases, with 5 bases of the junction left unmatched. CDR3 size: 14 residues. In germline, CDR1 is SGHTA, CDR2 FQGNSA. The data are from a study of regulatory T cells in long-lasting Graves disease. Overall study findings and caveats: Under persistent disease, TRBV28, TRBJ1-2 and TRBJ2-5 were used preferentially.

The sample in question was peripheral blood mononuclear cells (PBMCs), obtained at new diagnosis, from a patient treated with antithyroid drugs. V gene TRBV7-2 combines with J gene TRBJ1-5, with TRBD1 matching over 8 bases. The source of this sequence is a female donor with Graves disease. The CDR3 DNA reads TGTGCCAGCAGCTTTGGACAGGGTAGGCAGCCCCAGCATTTT. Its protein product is CASSFGQGRQPQHF.